Presented here are 28 T cell receptor beta chains from one specimen sequenced in a study of T cells in Graves' hyperthyroidism and ophthalmopathy (dated by TCRdb to about 2019). The library was built by means of multiplex PCR. Sequencing used an Illumina HiSeq 2000. TCR beta CDR3 regions were amplified from RNA transcripts. For the first round of RT-PCR on the TCR CDR3, the HTBI primer set was used together with the Qiagen OneStep RT-PCR kit. The public reads were reanalyzed by TCRdb: fastp trimming at Q25, MiXCR alignment, in-frame beta chains only. Each record represents a unique CDR3 protein, reported with the most common genes and DNA among its rows. This sample holds roughly 400,000 distinct CDR3 sequences; approximately 25% were observed only once. Together, the top ten hold about 70% of the sample. Material: blood. These receptor sequences come from a man between 45 and 60 years old with Graves' hyperthyroidism.

The chain employs TRBV5-4 and TRBJ2-3, with 9 bases matching TRBD2. V trimming: 4 bases; J trimming: 7 bases; junction bases outside the gene matches: 10. Germline loops: CDR1 SGHNT, CDR2 YYREEE (reference sequence). The CDR3 contains 15 residues. The CDR3 is CASSGAGLAGYTQYF. CDR3 DNA sequence: TGTGCCAGCAGCGGTGCGGGACTAGCCGGCTATACGCAGTATTTT.

This chain connects TRBV20-1 to TRBJ1-2; D may be TRBD1 (5 bases). Between the trimmed V and J ends, which lost 2 bases and 7 bases, there was a span of 17 bases. The V gene's germline CDR1 is DFQATT and CDR2 SNEGSKA (reference sequence). The CDR3 loop spans 14 amino acids. The CDR3 loop is CSARNPGRQSGYTF. The DNA of the CDR3 is TGCAGTGCTAGAAATCCGGGCCGACAGTCTGGCTACACCTTC.

This clonotype was counted a few times. This chain joins TRBV20-1 and TRBJ2-1; a possible D gene is TRBD2 (6 bases). Trimming pared 5 bases from V and 2 bases from J, leaving 16 bases between. This CDR3 contains 15 residues. Looked up from germline, CDR1 is DFQATT and CDR2 is SNEGSKA (reference sequence). CDR3 amino acids: CSAEDRDWAYNEQFF. The CDR3 nucleotides read TGCAGTGCTGAGGATCGGGACTGGGCCTACAATGAGCAGTTCTTC.

There are a few counts of this clonotype. The chain recombines TRBV12-3 or TRBV12-4 with TRBJ2-1; tentative D call: TRBD2 (5 bases). The CDR3 extends over 17 amino acids. V lost 6 bases and J lost 7, with 25 bases in between. The CDR3 protein is CASSRYLSGLKGNEQFF. The DNA for the CDR3 is TGTGCCAGCAGCCGATATCTAAGCGGCCTTAAAGGGAATGAGCAGTTCTTC.

This clonotype was detected a few times. The chain employs TRBV27 and TRBJ2-7; 9 bases fit TRBD1. Germline V gene sequence: CDR1 MNHEY, CDR2 SMNVEV (reference sequence). This CDR3 spans 12 amino acids. V lost 6 bases and J lost 6; bases outside the gene matches: 3. DNA for the CDR3: TGTGCCAGCAGCCGACAGGGGGGCGAGCAGTACTTC. This gives the protein CASSRQGGEQYF.

This clonotype was recorded many times. The chain couples TRBV27 to TRBJ2-3; 7 bases line up with TRBD1. The CDR3 extends over 15 amino acids. In germline, CDR1 is MNHEY, CDR2 SMNVEV (reference sequence). Losses at the gene ends were 5 bases for V and 0 bases for J; bases not matched to a gene: 5. For the CDR3, the DNA is TGTGCCAGCAGTCGTGGACAGGTTAGCACAGATACGCAGTATTTT. Its protein product is CASSRGQVSTDTQYF.

Ten or more counts support this clonotype. The chain carries TRBV7-8 and TRBJ2-3; tentative D call: TRBD1 (5 bases). CDR1 SGHVS and CDR2 FQNEAQ come from the germline V gene. Trimming shortened V by 5 bases and J by 1 base, and 16 bases separated the two germline ends. This CDR3 has 16 amino acids. CDR3 loop: CASSPPKGLGTDTQYF. The DNA for the CDR3 is TGTGCCAGCAGCCCCCCTAAGGGGTTAGGCACAGATACGCAGTATTTT. Drawing the rest from reference TRBV7-8 and TRBJ2-3, the complete variable domain is GAGVSQSPRYKVAKRGQDVALRCDPISGHVSLFWYQQALGQGPEFLTYFQNEAQLDKSGLPSDRFFAERPEGSVSTLKIQRTQQEDSAVYLCASSPPKGLGTDTQYFGPGTRLTVL.

The rearrangement links TRBV2 to TRBJ2-7; 7 bases agree with TRBD2. Trimming took 6 bases from V and 5 from J; bases not matched to a gene: 10. The length of the CDR3 is 14 residues. The germline V gene encodes CDR1 SNHLY and CDR2 FYNNEI. DNA for the CDR3: TGTGCCAGCAGCTTAGCGGGTTTTAGGAACGAGCAGTACTTC. This codes for CASSLAGFRNEQYF.

The chain is built from TRBV29-1 and TRBJ2-1; D is unclear. The V gene's germline CDR1 is SQVTM and CDR2 ANQGSEA. Trimming removed 6 bases from V and 7 bases from J, with 19 bases in between. The CDR3 extends over 14 amino acids. CDR3 bases: TGCAGCGTCTTCGTGGGCAGTCGAAGGAATGAGCAGTTCTTC. Translated: CSVFVGSRRNEQFF.

CDR3 in DNA: TGTGCCTGGAGTGTATTCCCAGAGACCCAGTACTTC. Translating gives CAWSVFPETQYF. The chain joins TRBV30 to TRBJ2-5, with D unclear. The germline V and J ends were trimmed by 0 bases and 4 bases, with 6 bases remaining between them. This CDR3 has 12 residues. CDR1 is GTSNPN and CDR2 is SVGIG in the germline V gene (reference sequence).

This clonotype was detected many times. The genes are TRBV28 and TRBJ2-7; 12 positions agree with TRBD2. Germline V gene data show CDR1 as MDHEN and CDR2 as SYDVKM. J lost 6 bases, V lost 3 bases, and 9 bases had no gene match. This CDR3 has 16 residues. The CDR3 spells CASSFPRLAGEGEQYF. The CDR3 nucleotides are TGTGCCAGCAGTTTTCCCCGACTAGCGGGAGAAGGCGAGCAGTACTTC. Complete variable domain (other parts from reference TRBV28 and TRBJ2-7): DVKVTQSSRYLVKRTGEKVFLECVQDMDHENMFWYRQDPGLGLRLIYFSYDVKMKEKGDIPEGYSVSREKKERFSLILESASTNQTSMYLCASSFPRLAGEGEQYFGPGTRLTVT.

To note about this clonotype: Given a much more abundant clone one base away, this may be a read error. The chain combines TRBV6-1 with TRBJ2-5; 10 bases agree with TRBD1. There are 13 residues in the CDR3. After removal of 6 bases from V and 3 bases from J, the junction contained 1 base not matched to a gene. The germline V gene has CDR1 MNHNS and CDR2 SASEGT. The CDR3 is CASRDRGEETQYF. The DNA for the CDR3 is TGTGCCAGCAGGGACAGGGGGGAAGAGACCCAGTACTTC.

This clonotype was seen at least ten times. V usage is TRBV28 and J usage is TRBJ1-1; no firm D call. Looked up from germline, CDR1 is MDHEN and CDR2 is SYDVKM. Trimming took 2 bases from V and 8 from J, leaving 15 bases between them. This CDR3 has 14 amino acids. CDR3 coding DNA: TGTGCCAGCAGTTTAAACCCCTATTCATCAGAAGCTTTCTTT. It specifies CASSLNPYSSEAFF.

This clonotype was counted a few times. CDR3: CASSSIPGTGEVEQYF. The CDR3 DNA reads as TGTGCCAGCAGTTCTATTCCCGGGACAGGGGAGGTCGAGCAGTACTTC. The chain recombines TRBV7-9 with TRBJ2-7; 10 positions agree with TRBD1. The CDR3 runs 16 residues. Trimming took 6 bases from V and 6 from J; bases not matched to a gene: 14. Germline values: CDR1 SEHNR, CDR2 FQNEAQ (reference sequence). The full variable domain, rest sourced from reference TRBV7-9 and TRBJ2-7, is DTGVSQNPRHKITKRGQNVTFRCDPISEHNRLYWYRQTLGQGPEFLTYFQNEAQLEKSRLLSDRFSAERPKGSFSTLEIQRTEQGDSAMYLCASSSIPGTGEVEQYFGPGTRLTVT.

This clonotype was counted only a few times. This chain's CDR3 is CSARDQRTEDGYTF. The CDR3 DNA reads TGCAGTGCTAGAGATCAAAGGACGGAGGATGGCTACACCTTC. The chain couples TRBV20-1 to TRBJ1-2; D unclear. V gave up 0 bases and J gave up 6 bases, with 14 bases separating them. Germline V lookup: CDR1 DFQATT, CDR2 SNEGSKA (reference sequence). CDR3 length: 14 amino acids.

The chain uses TRBV5-1 and TRBJ2-3; D might be TRBD1 (6 bases). V lost 3 bases, J lost 1 base, and 15 bases lay in between. CDR3 size: 16 residues. Germline CDR1 reads SGHRS; CDR2 reads YFSETQ. In DNA, the CDR3 is TGCGCCAGCAGCTCGGAACAGGGCCCCGGCACAGATACGCAGTATTTT. Its translation: CASSSEQGPGTDTQYF.

The chain combines TRBV6-2 or TRBV6-3 with TRBJ2-2; no definite D call. CDR3 size: 13 residues. V was cut by 4 bases and J by 5 bases, with 8 bases left in between. Germline lookup yields CDR1 MNHEY and CDR2 SVGEGT. CDR3 region: CASSSSLTGELFF. The CDR3, as DNA: TGTGCCAGCAGTTCTTCTTTAACCGGGGAGCTGTTTTTT.

V gene TRBV10-1 combines with J gene TRBJ2-1; 8 bases map to TRBD1. The CDR3 runs 15 residues. Germline values: CDR1 WNHNN, CDR2 SYGVQD (reference sequence). V gave up 6 bases and J gave up 6 bases; unmatched junction bases: 10. The CDR3 nucleotides read TGCGCCAGCAGCCCCGGGACAGGTCAGGTCAATGAGCAGTTCTTC. Protein sequence: CASSPGTGQVNEQFF.

This clonotype was observed at least ten times. The J gene is TRBJ2-7, the V gene TRBV2, with no clear D. Trimming removed 2 bases at V and 5 bases at J, with 1 base between. Germline V gives CDR1 SNHLY, CDR2 FYNNEI. The CDR3 runs 10 residues. CDR3: CASSENEQYF. The CDR3 bases are TGTGCCAGCAGTGAAAACGAGCAGTACTTC.

The J gene is TRBJ2-3, the V gene TRBV12-3 or TRBV12-4; the D gene is possibly TRBD1 (6 bases). This CDR3 region has 13 residues. Deletions cut 8 bases from V and 7 bases from J, with 16 bases between. The CDR3 reads CASEQRGMNTQYF. The CDR3 region has the DNA TGTGCCAGCGAGCAGAGGGGGATGAATACGCAGTATTTT.

The chain is built from TRBV3-1 and TRBJ2-2; D not certain. Trimming stripped 1 base from V and 7 bases from J, with 7 bases between. CDR1 LGHDT and CDR2 YNNKEL come from the germline V gene (reference sequence). This CDR3 has 13 amino acids. The CDR3 sequence is CASSQGHYGELFF. In DNA form, the CDR3 reads TGTGCCAGCAGCCAAGGGCACTACGGGGAGCTGTTTTTT.

The chain recombines TRBV7-9 with TRBJ1-2; D is unclear. V lost 5 bases and J 4 bases, leaving 23 bases between the germline ends. This CDR3 spans 17 amino acids. The germline gives CDR1 SEHNR, CDR2 FQNEAQ (reference sequence). CDR3 in amino acids: CASSPKGDWGVSYGYTF. Here the CDR3 DNA reads TGTGCCAGCAGCCCAAAGGGTGATTGGGGAGTGAGCTATGGCTACACCTTC.

V gene TRBV5-1 combines with J gene TRBJ2-3; D remains ambiguous. V lost 0 bases to trimming and J lost 4 bases, with 9 bases between them. The length of the CDR3 is 14 residues. Germline CDR1 reads SGHRS; CDR2 reads YFSETQ. The DNA of the CDR3 is TGCGCCAGCAGCTTGGGGAAGAGCTCAGATACGCAGTATTTT. It codes for CASSLGKSSDTQYF.

The chain carries TRBV30 and TRBJ1-3, with 7 bases aligning to TRBD1. Per the germline V gene, CDR1 is GTSNPN and CDR2 is SVGIG (reference sequence). The CDR3 totals 15 residues. V dropped 3 bases and J dropped 6; count of bases not matched to a gene: 11. Written as DNA, the CDR3 is TGTGCCTGGAGAGAAGTCGGCAGGGGGATAAACACCATATATTTT. Amino acid sequence: CAWREVGRGINTIYF.

This clonotype was seen only a few times. This chain uses TRBV27 with TRBJ2-5, with D maybe TRBD1 (6 bases). Germline V gives CDR1 MNHEY, CDR2 SMNVEV (reference sequence). V was cut by 0 bases and J by 2 bases, with 10 bases left in between. The CDR3 totals 15 residues. The CDR3 coding sequence is TGTGCCAGCAGTTTATCTGGGGGCCCGCAAGAGACCCAGTACTTC. Translating gives CASSLSGGPQETQYF.

With respect to this clonotype: The junction departs from the called germline gene at one end, perhaps through a read error. V gene TRBV2 combines with J gene TRBJ2-7; the D gene is possibly TRBD2 (5 bases). The CDR3 runs 12 residues. Germline CDR1 SNHLY, CDR2 FYNNEI. CDR3 sequence: CASSEGRGEQYF. CDR3 nucleotide sequence: TGTGCCAGCAGCGAAGGACGGGGCGAGCAGTACTTC.

There are many counts of this clonotype. This chain joins TRBV3-1 and TRBJ2-1; D remains ambiguous. Looked up from germline, CDR1 is LGHDT and CDR2 is YNNKEL (reference sequence). Trimming took 4 bases from V and 0 from J, leaving 10 bases between them. This CDR3 spans 15 amino acids. For the CDR3, the DNA is TGTGCCAGCAGCCCTTTGGACGGCTCCTACAATGAGCAGTTCTTC. It encodes CASSPLDGSYNEQFF.

The V and J genes are TRBV7-9 and TRBJ2-1, with D possibly matching TRBD2 (5 bases). V shed 5 bases and J shed 7 bases, with 18 bases lying between them. Per the germline V gene, CDR1 is SEHNR and CDR2 is FQNEAQ (reference sequence). This CDR3 comprises 15 residues. The CDR3 sequence: CASSLDLMPLNEQFF. The CDR3 DNA reads TGTGCCAGCAGCCTGGACTTGATGCCCCTTAATGAGCAGTTCTTC.